This TCR beta chain was sequenced during a study of blood T cell repertoires in COVID-19. From germline, CDR1 is LNHDA and CDR2 SQIVND (reference sequence). The V segment lost 1 base and the J segment 0 bases; nucleotides outside the gene matches: 2. This CDR3 contains 16 residues. Profiling relied on immunoSEQ multiplex PCR, and the TCRdb table lists in-frame clones only, not all of them. Of 35,000 to 45,000 clones listed, around 85% are singletons. The sequencing input was peripheral blood. V is TRBV19 and J is TRBJ2-2; TRBD2 matches 7 bases. The receptor was derived from an older man with acute or convalescent COVID-19. The CDR3 DNA sequence: TGTGCCAGTAGTATAGGAAGCGGGACGAACACCGGGGAGCTGTTTTTT. It encodes CASSIGSGTNTGELFF.